One sample yielded the 2 T cell receptor beta chains listed below, sequenced in a study of T cell responses to AZD1222 COVID-19 vaccine. TCRdb keeps only in-frame clones here, not all; method: immunoSEQ multiplex PCR. The sample includes 100,000 to 150,000 clones, roughly 84% seen only once; the top ten take roughly 1.1%. Sequencing used peripheral blood, obtained on day 0 of AZD1222 vaccination. These receptor sequences come from an adult in good health.

This clone showed up just once. The chain recombines TRBV28 with TRBJ1-2, with 10 bases aligning to TRBD1. The J segment lost 6 bases and the V segment lost 7 bases, leaving 5 bases of the junction unmatched. CDR1 is MDHEN and CDR2 is SYDVKM in the germline V gene. This CDR3 comprises 13 residues. The CDR3 here is CASNTGTGDGYTF. DNA of the CDR3: TGTGCCAGCAATACCGGGACAGGGGATGGCTACACCTTC.

The V gene is TRBV5-1, the J gene TRBJ2-7, with TRBD1 identical over 10 bases. Looked up from germline, CDR1 is SGHRS and CDR2 is YFSETQ. This CDR3 is built from 14 residues. The V and J ends lost 0 bases and 4 bases, in that order; junction bases with no gene match: 1. CDR3 sequence: CASSLGTGGYEQYF. The CDR3 DNA reads as TGCGCCAGCAGCTTGGGGACAGGGGGTTACGAGCAGTACTTC.